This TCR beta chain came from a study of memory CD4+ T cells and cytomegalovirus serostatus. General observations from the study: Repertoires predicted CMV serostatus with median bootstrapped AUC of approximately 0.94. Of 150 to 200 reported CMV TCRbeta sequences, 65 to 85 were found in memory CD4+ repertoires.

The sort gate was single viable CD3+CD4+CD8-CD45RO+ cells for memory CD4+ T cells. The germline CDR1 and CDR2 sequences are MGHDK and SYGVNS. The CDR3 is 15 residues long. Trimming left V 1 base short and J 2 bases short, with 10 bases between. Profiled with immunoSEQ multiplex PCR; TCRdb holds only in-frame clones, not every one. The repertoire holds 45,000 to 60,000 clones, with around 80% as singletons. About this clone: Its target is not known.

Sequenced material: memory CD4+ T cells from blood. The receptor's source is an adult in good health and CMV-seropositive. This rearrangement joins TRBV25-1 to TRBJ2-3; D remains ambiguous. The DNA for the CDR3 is TGTGCCAGCAGTGAATCCGTCAGTTACACAGATACGCAGTATTTT. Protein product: CASSESVSYTDTQYF.